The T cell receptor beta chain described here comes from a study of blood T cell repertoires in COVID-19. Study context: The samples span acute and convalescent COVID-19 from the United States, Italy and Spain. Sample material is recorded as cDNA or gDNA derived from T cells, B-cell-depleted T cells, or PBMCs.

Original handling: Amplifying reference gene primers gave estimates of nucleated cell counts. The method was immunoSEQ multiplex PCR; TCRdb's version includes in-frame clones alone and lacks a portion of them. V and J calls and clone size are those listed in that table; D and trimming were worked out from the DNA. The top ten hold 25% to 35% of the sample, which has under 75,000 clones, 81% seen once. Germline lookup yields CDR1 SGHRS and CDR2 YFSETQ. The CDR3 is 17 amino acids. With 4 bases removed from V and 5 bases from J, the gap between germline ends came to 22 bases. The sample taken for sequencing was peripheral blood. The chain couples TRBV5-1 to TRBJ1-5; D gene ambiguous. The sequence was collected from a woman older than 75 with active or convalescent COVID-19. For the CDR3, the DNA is TGCGCCAGCAGCCCGGAGAGGGCGGCAAGATTCGATCAGCCCCAGCATTTT. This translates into CASSPERAARFDQPQHF.